The present entry profiles one T cell receptor (beta chain) with its context. The CDR3 runs to 13 residues. V lost 6 bases and J 7 bases, leaving 10 bases between the germline ends. Germline V lookup: CDR1 SGHTA, CDR2 FQGNSA. The data originate from a study of CD8 T cells in Susac syndrome. Reverse transcription of roughly 0.5 to 1 ug RNA was performed with random hexamers. TCRdb processed the immunoSEQ multiplex PCR reads anew with MiXCR; each CDR3 protein has one entry. Of 180,000 or so distinct CDR3 sequences detected, around 94% appear once; the ten largest clones hold around 0.15%. Healthy donors constituted the control group, matched for age and sex.

Specimen: CD4+ T cells from PBMCs. The receptor was isolated from a human donor in good health. The J gene is TRBJ1-6, the V gene TRBV7-2, with a weak D call TRBD1 (5 bases). Here the CDR3 DNA reads TGTGCCAGCAGATTGGGGCAAAATTCACCCCTCCACTTT. As protein: CASRLGQNSPLHF. The full variable domain, with the rest looked up from reference TRBV7-2 and TRBJ1-6, is GAGVSQSPSNKVTEKGKDVELRCDPISGHTALYWYRQSLGQGLEFLIYFQGNSAPDKSGLPSDRFSAERTGGSVSTLTIQRTQQEDSAVYLCASRLGQNSPLHFGNGTRLTVT.